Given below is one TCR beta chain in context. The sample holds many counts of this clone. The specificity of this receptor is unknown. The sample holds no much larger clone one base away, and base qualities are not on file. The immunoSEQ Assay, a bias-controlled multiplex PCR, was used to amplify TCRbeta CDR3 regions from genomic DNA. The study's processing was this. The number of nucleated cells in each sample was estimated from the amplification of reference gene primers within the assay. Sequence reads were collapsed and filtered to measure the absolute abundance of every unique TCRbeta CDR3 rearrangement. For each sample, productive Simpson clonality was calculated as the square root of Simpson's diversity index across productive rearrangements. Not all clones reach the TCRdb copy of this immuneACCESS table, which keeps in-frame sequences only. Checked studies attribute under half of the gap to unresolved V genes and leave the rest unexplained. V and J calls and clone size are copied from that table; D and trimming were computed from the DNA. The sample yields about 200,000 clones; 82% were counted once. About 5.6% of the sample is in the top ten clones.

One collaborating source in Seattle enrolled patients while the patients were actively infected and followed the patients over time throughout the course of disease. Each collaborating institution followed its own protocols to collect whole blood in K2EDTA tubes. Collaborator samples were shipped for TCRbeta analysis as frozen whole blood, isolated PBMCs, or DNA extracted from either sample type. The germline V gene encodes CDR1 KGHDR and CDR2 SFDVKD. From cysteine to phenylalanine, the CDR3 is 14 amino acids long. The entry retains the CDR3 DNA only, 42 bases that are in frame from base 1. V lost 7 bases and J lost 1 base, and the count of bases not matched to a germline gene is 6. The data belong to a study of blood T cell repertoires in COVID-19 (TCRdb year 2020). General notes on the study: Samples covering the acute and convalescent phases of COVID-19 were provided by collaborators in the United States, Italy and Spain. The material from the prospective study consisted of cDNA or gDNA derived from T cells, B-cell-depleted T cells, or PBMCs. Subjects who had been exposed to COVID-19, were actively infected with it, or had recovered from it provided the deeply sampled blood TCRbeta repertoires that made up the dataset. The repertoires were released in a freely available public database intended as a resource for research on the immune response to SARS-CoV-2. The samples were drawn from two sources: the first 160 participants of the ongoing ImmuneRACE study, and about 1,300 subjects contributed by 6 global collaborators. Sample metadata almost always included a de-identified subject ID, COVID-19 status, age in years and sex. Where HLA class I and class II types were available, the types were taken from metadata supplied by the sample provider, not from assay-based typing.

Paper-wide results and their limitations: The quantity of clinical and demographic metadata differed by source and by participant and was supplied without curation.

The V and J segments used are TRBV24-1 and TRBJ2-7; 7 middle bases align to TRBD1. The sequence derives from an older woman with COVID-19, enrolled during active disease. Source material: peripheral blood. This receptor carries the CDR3 CATSDRETSYEQYF. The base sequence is TGTGCCACCAGCGACAGGGAAACTTCCTACGAGCAGTACTTC.